This paragraph covers one TCR beta chain sequence. This CDR3 comprises 17 residues. CDR1 and CDR2 (germline): LGHDT, YNNKEL (reference sequence). Trimming pared 1 base from V and 5 bases from J, leaving 20 bases between. The data derive from a study of low-dose radiotherapy and immunotherapy resistance in tumors. Across the whole study: Cohort 1 got 0.5 Gy per fraction every 2 weeks, 6.5 Gy in total. Treatment of Cohort 2 consisted of 1 Gy per fraction every two weeks, amounting to 13 Gy over 26 weeks.

As for time point: after trial treatment. Treatment defined: LDRT plus nivolumab, ipilimumab, low-dose cyclophosphamide and aspirin (RACIN trial). Every donor's regimen consisted of nivolumab, ipilimumab, aspirin, low-dose cyclophosphamide and low-dose radiotherapy. TRAV- and TRBV-specific primers primed first-strand cDNA, covering alpha and beta chains. The authors amplified TCRs for about 20 PCR cycles with a constant-region primer and a V-primer adapter. Each CDR3 protein is one row after TCRdb ran MiXCR on the reads. The sample contains approximately 45,000 distinct CDR3 sequences, 25% of which appear only once.

The sequencing here drew on PBMCs, taken after low-dose radiotherapy plus immunotherapy. The gene calls are TRBV3-1 and TRBJ1-1, with D perhaps matching TRBD1 (6 bases). This receptor was taken from a male donor with prostate cancer. The CDR3 DNA sequence: TGTGCCAGCAGCCAAGGGTTCCGGGCGCAGGGGTTAACTGAAGCTTTCTTT. It codes for CASSQGFRAQGLTEAFF.